This T cell receptor beta chain was captured by sequencing in a study of early T cells in non-severe SARS-CoV-2 infection. Background on the study: Whole-blood bulk RNA, unsorted, was sequenced, and chains were unpaired.

Looked up from germline, CDR1 is SQVTM and CDR2 is ANQGSEA. V lost 6 bases and J 6 bases, leaving 15 bases between the germline ends. The CDR3 is made up of 13 amino acids. Study conclusions and caveats: Private and CD4 specificities were missed by VDJdb matching, skewed to anti-spike CD8.

Unique molecular identifiers were affixed to single, distinct cDNA molecules. Via MiXCR, TCRdb re-called the 5' RACE reads, giving one row per CDR3 protein. The table has some 76,000 distinct CDR3 sequences, roughly a sixth seen once. This clonotype occurred a few times. Its antigen is currently unknown. This receptor was obtained from an adult who was a healthcare worker with PCR-confirmed SARS-CoV-2 infection or an uninfected control (not recorded which). Sequencing input: whole blood. The rearrangement links TRBV29-1 to TRBJ1-5; possibly TRBD1 for D (6 bases). The chain's CDR3 is CSVGQLLGQPQHF. In DNA form, the CDR3 reads TGCAGCGTCGGACAGCTCCTTGGTCAGCCCCAGCATTTT. Variable domain in full (rest from reference TRBV29-1 and TRBJ1-5): SAVISQKPSRDICQRGTSLTIQCQVDSQVTMMFWYRQQPGQSLTLIATANQGSEATYESGFVIDKFPISRPNLTFSTLTVSNMSPEDSSIYLCSVGQLLGQPQHFGDGTRLSIL.